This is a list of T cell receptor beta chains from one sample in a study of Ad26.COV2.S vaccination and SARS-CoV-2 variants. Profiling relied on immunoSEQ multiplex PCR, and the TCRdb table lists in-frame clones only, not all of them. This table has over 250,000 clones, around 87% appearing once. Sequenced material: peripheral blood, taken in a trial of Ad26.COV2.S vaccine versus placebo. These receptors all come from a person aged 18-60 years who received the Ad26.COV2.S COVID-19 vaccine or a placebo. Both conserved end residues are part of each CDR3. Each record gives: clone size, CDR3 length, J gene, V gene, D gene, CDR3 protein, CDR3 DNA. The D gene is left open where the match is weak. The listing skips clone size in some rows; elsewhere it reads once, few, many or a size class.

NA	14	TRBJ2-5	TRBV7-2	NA	CASSLNGGRETQYF	TGTGCCAGCAGCTTAAACGGGGGGCGGGAGACCCAGTACTTC
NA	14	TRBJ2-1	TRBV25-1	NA	CASSVSGAYNEQFF	TGTGCCAGCAGTGTAAGCGGAGCCTACAATGAGCAGTTCTTC
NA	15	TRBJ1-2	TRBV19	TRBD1	CASSWDRGLSYGYTF	TGTGCCAGTAGTTGGGACAGGGGGCTTAGCTATGGCTACACCTTC
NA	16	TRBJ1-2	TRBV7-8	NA	CASSLGPVEYRDGYTF	TGTGCCAGCAGCTTAGGACCCGTTGAGTATAGGGATGGCTACACCTTC
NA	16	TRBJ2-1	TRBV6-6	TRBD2	CASSPTSGGSYNEQFF	TGTGCCAGCAGTCCCACGAGCGGGGGTTCCTACAATGAGCAGTTCTTC
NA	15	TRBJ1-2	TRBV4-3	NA	CASSPQWEGSYGYTF	TGCGCCAGCAGCCCCCAATGGGAGGGAAGCTATGGCTACACCTTC
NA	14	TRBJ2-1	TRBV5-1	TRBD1	CASRSGTGANEQFF	TGCGCCAGCAGGTCCGGGACAGGAGCGAATGAGCAGTTCTTC
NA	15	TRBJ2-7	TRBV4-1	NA	CASSQAAGQPYEQYF	TGCGCCAGCAGCCAGGCAGCGGGCCAGCCCTACGAGCAGTACTTC
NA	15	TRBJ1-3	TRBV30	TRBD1	CAWARQGAGGNTIYF	TGTGCCTGGGCTAGACAGGGAGCGGGAGGAAACACCATATATTTT
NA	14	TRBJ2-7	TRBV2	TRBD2	CASSLAVTYYEQYF	TGTGCCAGCAGCCTAGCGGTCACTTACTACGAGCAGTACTTC
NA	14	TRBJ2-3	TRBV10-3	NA	CAISEGGAQDTQYF	TGTGCCATCAGTGAAGGGGGGGCGCAAGATACGCAGTATTTT
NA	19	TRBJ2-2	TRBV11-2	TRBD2	CASSLRTSGGATGTGELFF	TGTGCCAGCAGCTTGCGGACTAGCGGGGGCGCCACGGGGACCGGGGAGCTGTTTTTT
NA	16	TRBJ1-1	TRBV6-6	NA	CASSYGPQTGNTEAFF	TGTGCCAGCAGTTACGGACCCCAGACAGGGAACACTGAAGCTTTCTTT
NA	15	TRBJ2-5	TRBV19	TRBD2	CASGGAGGHQETQYF	TGTGCCAGCGGAGGGGCGGGGGGCCACCAAGAGACCCAGTACTTC
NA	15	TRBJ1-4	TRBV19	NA	CASRRQGATNEKLFF	TGTGCCAGTAGGCGTCAGGGAGCAACTAATGAAAAACTGTTTTTT
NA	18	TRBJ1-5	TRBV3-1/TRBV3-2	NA	CASSQEGYRAGGNQPQHF	TGTGCCAGCAGCCAGGAAGGGTACAGGGCTGGTGGCAATCAGCCCCAGCATTTT
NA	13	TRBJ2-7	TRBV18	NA	CASSTGPSYEQYF	TGTGCCAGCTCAACGGGTCCTTCCTACGAGCAGTACTTC
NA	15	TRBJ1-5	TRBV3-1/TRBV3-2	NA	CASSRGIYSNQPQHF	TGTGCCAGCAGCCGAGGGATTTATAGCAATCAGCCCCAGCATTTT
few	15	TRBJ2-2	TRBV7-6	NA	CASSWGLPNTGELFF	TGTGCCAGCAGCTGGGGACTGCCAAACACCGGGGAGCTGTTTTTT
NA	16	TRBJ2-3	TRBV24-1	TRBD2	CATSDFQAGGPDTQYF	TGTGCCACCAGTGATTTCCAAGCGGGGGGGCCAGATACGCAGTATTTT
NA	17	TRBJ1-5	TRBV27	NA	CASSLSSLSGAREPQHF	TGTGCCAGCAGTTTATCGTCGTTGTCAGGGGCTAGGGAGCCCCAGCATTTT
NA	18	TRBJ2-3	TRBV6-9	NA	CASSLVSSVGHRTDTQYF	TGTGCCAGCAGTTTGGTATCCAGCGTCGGGCACCGCACAGATACGCAGTATTTT
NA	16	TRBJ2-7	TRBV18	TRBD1	CASSPLPGGSSYEQYF	TGTGCCAGCTCACCACTTCCAGGGGGCAGCTCCTACGAGCAGTACTTC
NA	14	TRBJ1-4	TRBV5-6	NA	CASSFGGVGEKLFF	TGTGCCAGCAGCTTTGGGGGGGTCGGTGAAAAACTGTTTTTT
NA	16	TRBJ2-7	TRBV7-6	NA	CASSPTGAGSSYEQYF	TGTGCCAGCAGCCCCACGGGGGCGGGAAGCTCCTACGAGCAGTACTTC
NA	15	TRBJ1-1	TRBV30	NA	CAWSTLGSMNTEAFF	TGTGCCTGGAGTACGCTGGGCAGCATGAACACTGAAGCTTTCTTT
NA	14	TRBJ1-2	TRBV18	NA	CASSPSVSSYGYTF	TGTGCCAGCTCACCAAGTGTCAGTTCCTATGGCTACACCTTC
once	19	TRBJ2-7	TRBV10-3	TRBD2	CAISELGTSGRMSSYEQYF	TGTGCCATCAGTGAGCTCGGGACTAGCGGGAGGATGAGCTCCTACGAGCAGTACTTC
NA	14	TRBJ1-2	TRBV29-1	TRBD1	CSVGDRGRDYGYTF	TGCAGCGTGGGGGACAGGGGGCGCGACTATGGCTACACCTTC
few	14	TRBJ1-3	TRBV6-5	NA	CASSMTGSGNTIYF	TGTGCCAGCAGCATGACCGGCTCTGGAAACACCATATATTTT
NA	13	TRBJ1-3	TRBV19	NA	CASNKGNGNTIYF	TGTGCCAGTAATAAAGGGAATGGAAACACCATATATTTT
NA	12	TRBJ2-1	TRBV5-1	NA	CASSAYFNEQFF	TGCGCCAGCAGCGCCTACTTCAATGAGCAGTTCTTC